These 14 T cell receptor beta chains came from one sample sequenced in a study of blood T cell repertoires in COVID-19. Assay used: immunoSEQ multiplex PCR; TCRdb lists only in-frame clones, some missing. The sample includes about 270,000 clones, around 90% of them seen just once. Sequences were obtained from PBMCs or T cells enriched from blood (not recorded which). The receptors originated from a woman in her thirties or forties with acute COVID-19.

V and J are TRBV6-1 and TRBJ2-1; 10 nucleotides agree with TRBD2. CDR3 length: 17 amino acids. Germline CDR1 and CDR2: MNHNS and SASEGT. Trimming at V came to 3 bases and at J to 3 bases, leaving 8 bases not matched to a gene. The CDR3 reads CASSEVASGRGYNEQFF. The CDR3, as DNA: TGTGCCAGCAGTGAGGTTGCTAGCGGGAGAGGCTACAATGAGCAGTTCTTC.

This chain uses TRBV27 with TRBJ1-5, with a possible D match to TRBD1 (5 bases). V lost 5 bases and J 6 bases, leaving 11 bases between the germline ends. The germline V gene encodes CDR1 MNHEY and CDR2 SMNVEV (reference sequence). This CDR3 is 13 amino acids long. CDR3 sequence: CASSRGLGQPQHF. The DNA for the CDR3 is TGTGCCAGCAGTAGGGGTTTAGGTCAGCCCCAGCATTTT.

V gene TRBV7-2 combines with J gene TRBJ1-1; TRBD1 is a possible D gene (5 bases). V lost 5 bases and J lost 4, with 17 bases in between. CDR3 length: 15 amino acids. Germline V lookup: CDR1 SGHTA, CDR2 FQGNSA. CDR3 amino acids: CASSEMGGAGTEAFF. The CDR3 bases are TGTGCCAGCAGCGAGATGGGAGGGGCGGGCACTGAAGCTTTCTTT.

The genes are TRBV2 and TRBJ2-3; 13 bases are shared with TRBD2. V was pared by 6 bases and J by 3 bases, with 6 bases of the junction left unmatched. Germline V gene sequence: CDR1 SNHLY, CDR2 FYNNEI. The CDR3 is 16 amino acids. The chain's CDR3 is CASRQTSGGATDTQYF. CDR3 in DNA: TGTGCCAGCAGGCAAACTAGCGGGGGGGCGACAGATACGCAGTATTTT. Together with reference TRBV2 and TRBJ2-3, the CDR3 gives the full variable domain: EPEVTQTPSHQVTQMGQEVILRCVPISNHLYFYWYRQILGQKVEFLVSFYNNEISEKSEIFDDQFSVERPDGSNFTLKIRSTKLEDSAMYFCASRQTSGGATDTQYFGPGTRLTVL.

The chain recombines TRBV2 with TRBJ1-4, with 8 bases fitting TRBD1. The V gene end was trimmed by 7 bases and the J gene end by 7 bases; junction bases not matched to a gene: 5. The CDR3 totals 13 residues. The germline V gene has CDR1 SNHLY and CDR2 FYNNEI. The CDR3 sequence is CASKTGAPEKLFF. CDR3 coding DNA: TGTGCCAGCAAGACAGGGGCCCCTGAAAAACTGTTTTTT.

This clone has just a few counts. The rearrangement joins TRBV6-2 or TRBV6-3 to TRBJ2-1; TRBD1 matches 7 bases. Looked up from germline, CDR1 is MNHEY and CDR2 is SVGEGT. The CDR3 extends over 14 amino acids. V lost 2 bases, J lost 9 bases, and 7 bases stayed unmatched. DNA for the CDR3: TGTGCCAGCAGTTACCGGACAGGCGGAAGTGAGCAGTTCTTC. Translation gives CASSYRTGGSEQFF.

The chain employs TRBV9 and TRBJ1-2, with D possibly matching TRBD1 (6 bases). Trimming cost V 0 bases and J 2 bases, with 20 bases left between them. This CDR3 comprises 18 residues. The V gene's germline CDR1 is SGDLS and CDR2 YYNGEE. CDR3 DNA sequence: TGTGCCAGCAGCGTAGGTTATACCGCCGGGACAAGAAACTATGGCTACACCTTC. This translates into CASSVGYTAGTRNYGYTF.

This clone occurred once. CDR3 sequence: CASSPGLRQPQHF. CDR3 DNA: TGTGCCAGCAGCCCGGGACTCAGACAGCCCCAGCATTTT. V and J are TRBV7-2 and TRBJ1-5, with a possible D match to TRBD1 (5 bases). The CDR3 is 13 amino acids. The germline gives CDR1 SGHTA, CDR2 FQGNSA. V lost 5 bases, J lost 7 bases, and 12 bases lay in between.

The rearrangement links TRBV27 to TRBJ2-2; 10 bases agree with TRBD1. V was clipped by 2 bases and J by 5 bases; unmatched bases: 2. This CDR3 spans 15 amino acids. In germline, CDR1 is MNHEY, CDR2 SMNVEV (reference sequence). The chain's CDR3 is CASSLDRGHTGELFF. CDR3 nucleotides: TGTGCCAGCAGTTTAGACAGGGGGCATACCGGGGAGCTGTTTTTT.

The J gene is TRBJ2-1, the V gene TRBV6-2 or TRBV6-3; D remains unclear. Trimming stripped 0 bases from V and 8 bases from J, with 5 bases between. Germline V gives CDR1 MNHEY, CDR2 SVGEGT. The CDR3 has 12 amino acids. The CDR3 DNA reads as TGTGCCAGCAGTTACTCGGGCCATGAGCAGTTCTTC. Amino acids: CASSYSGHEQFF.

This chain uses TRBV11-2 with TRBJ2-7; TRBD1 agrees at 11 bases. J gave up 6 bases and V 5 bases, and 9 bases lay outside the gene matches. The germline CDR1 and CDR2 sequences are SGHAT and FQNNGV. CDR3 size: 15 residues. The CDR3, as DNA: TGTGCCAGCAGCCTTACCGGGACAGGGGGTCGCGAGCAGTACTTC. This sequence encodes CASSLTGTGGREQYF.

This chain joins TRBV2 and TRBJ1-1; D is uncertain. In germline, CDR1 is SNHLY, CDR2 FYNNEI. This CDR3 is built from 15 residues. Trimming took 6 bases from V and 0 from J, leaving 14 bases between them. The CDR3 sequence is CASRLVGDLNTEAFF. In nucleotides, the CDR3 is TGTGCCAGCAGACTGGTCGGGGATCTGAACACTGAAGCTTTCTTT.

V gene TRBV11-3 combines with J gene TRBJ2-3, with 13 nucleotides matching TRBD2. CDR3 length: 16 amino acids. The J segment lost 3 bases and the V segment lost 1 base, leaving 1 base of the junction unmatched. CDR1 SGHNT and CDR2 YENEEA come from the germline V gene. In DNA form, the CDR3 reads TGTGCCAGCAGCTTAGGGACTAGCGGGAGAACAGATACGCAGTATTTT. Protein: CASSLGTSGRTDTQYF.

The rearrangement uses TRBV2 and TRBJ1-1, with D possibly being TRBD1 (6 bases). Deletions cut 6 bases from V and 1 base from J, with 15 bases between. The germline V gene has CDR1 SNHLY and CDR2 FYNNEI. The CDR3 runs 15 residues. This chain's CDR3 is CASRLQQGGNTEAFF. The CDR3 nucleotides read TGTGCCAGCAGGTTACAACAGGGTGGGAACACTGAAGCTTTCTTT.